The subject of this entry is one T cell receptor (beta chain). Profiled with immunoSEQ multiplex PCR; TCRdb holds only in-frame clones, not every one. The sample has 350,000 to 450,000 clones, more than 70% seen once. Participant-given clinical history determined each cohort assignment. This sample was taken from a study of blood T cell repertoires in COVID-19. Germline values: CDR1 KGHSH, CDR2 LQKENI. This CDR3 is built from 18 residues. J was trimmed by 5 bases and V by 3 bases; bases with no gene match: 17. Sequenced sample: PBMCs or T cells enriched from blood (not recorded which). This sequence was found in a woman between 18 and 30 years old who had been exposed to COVID-19. This rearrangement joins TRBV18 to TRBJ2-5; 8 bases line up with TRBD1. The CDR3 DNA sequence: TGTGCCAGCTCACCCTCATCATTCCCCGGACAGGGTGGGGAGACCCAGTACTTC. It translates to CASSPSSFPGQGGETQYF.